This TCR beta chain was documented in a study of blood T cell repertoires in COVID-19. The ends were cut back, 5 bases at V and 7 bases at J, with 23 bases in the middle. The CDR3 length is 16 residues. Looked up from germline, CDR1 is SEHNR and CDR2 is FQNEAQ (reference sequence). Each recovered donor of Cohort 3 presented with two negative PCRs, clearance, or symptom resolution. Per the original data handling: Reference gene primer amplification gave estimated nucleated cell counts. TCRdb's table, derived via immunoSEQ multiplex PCR, lists solely in-frame clones and lacks some. V and J calls plus clone size are reproduced from that table; the DNA served to infer D and trimming. The table shows 250,000 to 350,000 clones, with approximately 83% occurring only once.

The TCR originated in a woman younger than 45 who had recovered from COVID-19. The chain joins TRBV7-9 to TRBJ1-2; D is ambiguous. The specimen sequenced was PBMCs or T cells enriched from blood (not recorded which). For the CDR3, the DNA is TGTGCCAGCAGCCTGATGCCTGTAGGGAGAGGAGGTGGCTACACCTTC. Translating gives CASSLMPVGRGGGYTF.